This entry concerns a single T cell receptor beta chain. This specimen belongs to a study of blood T cell repertoires in COVID-19. Study overall: Spain, Italy and the United States supplied samples that represented acute and convalescent COVID-19. PBMCs, B-cell-depleted T cells, or T cells provided the cDNA or gDNA that made up the material.

The CDR3 loop spans 14 amino acids. Germline V gene data show CDR1 as MDHEN and CDR2 as SYDVKM. The V gene end was trimmed by 10 bases and the J gene end by 4 bases; junction bases not matched to a gene: 6. Authors' processing steps: Reference gene primers were amplified, and this amplification served to estimate nucleated cell counts. Libraries were prepared by immunoSEQ multiplex PCR; TCRdb keeps only in-frame clonotypes and omits some of them. V, J and clone size are taken as reported in that table, and D and trimming were inferred from the DNA itself. The sample includes some 41,000 clones, approximately 86% of them seen just once.

This sequence originates from a man older than 75 in a cohort sampled during active COVID-19. The specimen was peripheral blood. V gene TRBV28 combines with J gene TRBJ2-3, with TRBD2 matching over 12 bases. The CDR3 DNA reads TGTGCCACCCAACTAGCGGGAGGTTCAGATACGCAGTATTTT. It encodes CATQLAGGSDTQYF.